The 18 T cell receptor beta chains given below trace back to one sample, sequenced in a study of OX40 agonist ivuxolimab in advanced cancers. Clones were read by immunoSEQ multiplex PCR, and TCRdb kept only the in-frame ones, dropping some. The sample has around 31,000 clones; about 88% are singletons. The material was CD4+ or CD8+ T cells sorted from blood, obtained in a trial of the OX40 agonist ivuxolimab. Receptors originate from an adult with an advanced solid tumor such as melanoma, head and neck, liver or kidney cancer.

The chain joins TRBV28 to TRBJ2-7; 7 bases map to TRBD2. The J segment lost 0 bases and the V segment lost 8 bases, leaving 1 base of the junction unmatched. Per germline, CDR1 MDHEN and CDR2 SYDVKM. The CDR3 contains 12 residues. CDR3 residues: CASRDYSYEQYF. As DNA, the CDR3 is TGTGCCAGCCGGGACTACTCCTACGAGCAGTACTTC.

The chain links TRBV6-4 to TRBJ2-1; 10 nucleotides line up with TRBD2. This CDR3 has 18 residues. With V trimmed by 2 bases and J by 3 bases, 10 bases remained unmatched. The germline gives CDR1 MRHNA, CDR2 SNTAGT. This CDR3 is CASSDGAAGGSNYNEQFF. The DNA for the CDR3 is TGTGCCAGCAGTGACGGAGCAGCGGGAGGGTCTAACTACAATGAGCAGTTCTTC.

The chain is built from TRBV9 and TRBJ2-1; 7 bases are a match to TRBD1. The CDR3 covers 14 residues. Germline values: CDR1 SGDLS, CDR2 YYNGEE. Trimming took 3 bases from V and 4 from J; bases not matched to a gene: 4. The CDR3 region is CASSGKQGYNEQFF. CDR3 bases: TGTGCCAGCAGCGGGAAACAGGGGTACAATGAGCAGTTCTTC.

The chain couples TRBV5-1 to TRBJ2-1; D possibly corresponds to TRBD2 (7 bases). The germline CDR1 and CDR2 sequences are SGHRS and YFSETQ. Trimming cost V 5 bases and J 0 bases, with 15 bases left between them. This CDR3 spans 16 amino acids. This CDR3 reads CASRTGGPSSYNEQFF. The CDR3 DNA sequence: TGCGCCAGCAGAACGGGGGGCCCTTCCTCCTACAATGAGCAGTTCTTC. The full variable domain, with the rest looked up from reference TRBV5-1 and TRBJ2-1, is KAGVTQTPRYLIKTRGQQVTLSCSPISGHRSVSWYQQTPGQGLQFLFEYFSETQRNKGNFPGRFSGRQFSNSRSEMNVSTLELGDSALYLCASRTGGPSSYNEQFFGPGTRLTVL.

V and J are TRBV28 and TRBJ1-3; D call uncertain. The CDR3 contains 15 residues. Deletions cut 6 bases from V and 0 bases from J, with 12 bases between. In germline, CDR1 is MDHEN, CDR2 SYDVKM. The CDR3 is CASRSHETSGNTIYF. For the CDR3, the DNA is TGTGCCAGCAGGTCCCATGAAACCTCTGGAAACACCATATATTTT.

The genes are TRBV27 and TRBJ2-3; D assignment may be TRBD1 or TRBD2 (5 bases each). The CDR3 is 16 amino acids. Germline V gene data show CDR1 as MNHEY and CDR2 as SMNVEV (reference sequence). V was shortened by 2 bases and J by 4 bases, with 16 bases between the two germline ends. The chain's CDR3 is CASSLAGALGPDTQYF. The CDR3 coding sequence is TGTGCCAGCAGTTTAGCCGGGGCCCTAGGTCCAGATACGCAGTATTTT.

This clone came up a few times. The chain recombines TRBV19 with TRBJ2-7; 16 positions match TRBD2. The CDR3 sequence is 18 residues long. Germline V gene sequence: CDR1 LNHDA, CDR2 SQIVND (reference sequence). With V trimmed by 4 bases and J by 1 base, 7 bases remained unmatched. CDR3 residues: CASSSGTSGRAESYEQYF. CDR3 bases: TGTGCCAGTAGTAGCGGGACTAGCGGGAGGGCCGAGTCCTACGAGCAGTACTTC.

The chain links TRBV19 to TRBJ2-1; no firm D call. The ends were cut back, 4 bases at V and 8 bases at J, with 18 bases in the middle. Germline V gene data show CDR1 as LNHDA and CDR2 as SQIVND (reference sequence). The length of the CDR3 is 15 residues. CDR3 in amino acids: CASSTRSGGDDEQFF. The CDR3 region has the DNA TGTGCCAGTAGTACTAGGTCAGGCGGTGACGATGAGCAGTTCTTC.

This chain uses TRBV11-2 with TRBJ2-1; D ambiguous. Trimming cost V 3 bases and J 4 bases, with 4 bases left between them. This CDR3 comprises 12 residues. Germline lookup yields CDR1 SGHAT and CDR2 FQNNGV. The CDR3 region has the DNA TGTGCCAGCAGCTTTGGGTACAATGAGCAGTTCTTC. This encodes CASSFGYNEQFF.

The CDR3 DNA reads TGTGCCAGCACCGGTTACAATGAGCAGTTCTTC. This sequence encodes CASTGYNEQFF. The chain links TRBV28 to TRBJ2-1; D unresolved. CDR3 length equals 11 residues. V was clipped by 7 bases and J by 4 bases, with 5 bases between them. Germline V gene data show CDR1 as MDHEN and CDR2 as SYDVKM.

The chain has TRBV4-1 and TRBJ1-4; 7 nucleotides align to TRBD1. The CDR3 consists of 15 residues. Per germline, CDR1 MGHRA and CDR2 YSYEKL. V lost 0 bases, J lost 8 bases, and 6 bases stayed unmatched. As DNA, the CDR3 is TGCGCCAGCAGCCAAGATACAGGGGAGGGCGAAAAACTGTTTTTT. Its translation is CASSQDTGEGEKLFF.

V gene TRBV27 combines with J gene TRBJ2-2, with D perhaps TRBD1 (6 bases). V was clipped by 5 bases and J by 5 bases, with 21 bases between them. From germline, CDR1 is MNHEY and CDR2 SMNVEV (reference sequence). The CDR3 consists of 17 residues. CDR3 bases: TGTGCCAGCAGTACGCAGGACAGCTTAATCGGGACCGGGGAGCTGTTTTTT. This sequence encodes CASSTQDSLIGTGELFF.

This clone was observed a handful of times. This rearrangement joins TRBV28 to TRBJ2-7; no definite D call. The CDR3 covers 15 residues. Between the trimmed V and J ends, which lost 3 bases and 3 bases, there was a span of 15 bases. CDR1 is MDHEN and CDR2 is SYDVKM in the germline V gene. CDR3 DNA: TGTGCCAGCAGTTTTAGAGCTGGATCCCACTACGAGCAGTACTTC. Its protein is CASSFRAGSHYEQYF.

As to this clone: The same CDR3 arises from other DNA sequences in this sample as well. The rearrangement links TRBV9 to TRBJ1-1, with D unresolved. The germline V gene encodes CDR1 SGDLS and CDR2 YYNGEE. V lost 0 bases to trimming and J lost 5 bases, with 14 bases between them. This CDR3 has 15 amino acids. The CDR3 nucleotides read TGTGCCAGCAGCGTAGGGGTTTTAGGGAGTACTGAAGCTTTCTTT. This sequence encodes CASSVGVLGSTEAFF.

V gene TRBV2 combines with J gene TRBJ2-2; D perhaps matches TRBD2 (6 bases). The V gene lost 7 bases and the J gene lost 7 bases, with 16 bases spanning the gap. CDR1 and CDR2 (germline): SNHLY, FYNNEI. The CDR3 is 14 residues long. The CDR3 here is CASILSGVDGELFF. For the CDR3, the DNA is TGTGCCAGCATTCTATCGGGGGTAGACGGGGAGCTGTTTTTT.

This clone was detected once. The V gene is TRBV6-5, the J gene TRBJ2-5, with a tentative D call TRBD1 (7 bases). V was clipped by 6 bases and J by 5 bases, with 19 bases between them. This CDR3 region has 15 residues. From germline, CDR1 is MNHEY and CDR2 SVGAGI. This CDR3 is CASRRDSPPGETQYF. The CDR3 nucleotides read TGTGCCAGCAGGCGGGACAGCCCTCCCGGGGAGACCCAGTACTTC.

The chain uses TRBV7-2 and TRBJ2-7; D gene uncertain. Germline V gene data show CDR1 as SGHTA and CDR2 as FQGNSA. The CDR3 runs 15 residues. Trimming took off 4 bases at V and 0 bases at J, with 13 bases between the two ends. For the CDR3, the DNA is TGTGCCAGCAGCTCGTTGGCGTTACGCTCCTACGAGCAGTACTTC. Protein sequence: CASSSLALRSYEQYF.

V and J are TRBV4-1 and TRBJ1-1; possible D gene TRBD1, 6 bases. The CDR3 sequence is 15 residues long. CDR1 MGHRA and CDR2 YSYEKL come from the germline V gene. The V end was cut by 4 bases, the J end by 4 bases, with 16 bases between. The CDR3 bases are TGCGCCAGCAGCCCTAGACAGGAAGCTGGCACTGAAGCTTTCTTT. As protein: CASSPRQEAGTEAFF.